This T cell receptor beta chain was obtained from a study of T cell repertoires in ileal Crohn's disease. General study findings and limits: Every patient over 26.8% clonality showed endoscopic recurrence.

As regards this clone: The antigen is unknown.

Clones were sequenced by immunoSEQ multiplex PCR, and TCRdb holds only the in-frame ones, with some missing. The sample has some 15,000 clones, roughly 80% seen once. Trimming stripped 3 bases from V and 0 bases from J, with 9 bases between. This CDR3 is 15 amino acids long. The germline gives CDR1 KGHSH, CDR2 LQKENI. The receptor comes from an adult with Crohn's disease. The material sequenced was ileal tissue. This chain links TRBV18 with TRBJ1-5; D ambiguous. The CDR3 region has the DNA TGTGCCAGCTCACCCGGGATCTCTAGCAATCAGCCCCAGCATTTT. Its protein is CASSPGISSNQPQHF.